The rows below give T cell receptor beta chains drawn from one sample of a study of human T cells and chemical hapten exposure. Each CDR3 protein gets one entry after TCRdb re-called the RACE reads with MiXCR. The sample carries more than 70,000 distinct CDR3 sequences, 9.5% to 13% recorded once. The input for sequencing was whole blood, taken in connection with sensitization to the hapten diphenylcyclopropenone (DPC). These receptors came from a man in his late teens or twenties with alopecia areata. Some clones in this sample may be carry-over from other donors' samples. CDR3s leave out the opening cysteine and the closing phenylalanine or tryptophan. The D gene is left open where the match is weak.

- | TRBV10-1 | ASSENSDTQY
- | TRBV7-3 | ASSLSSGVNTDTQY
TRBD1 | TRBV5-1 | ASSYNRGNTEAF
- | TRBV4-1 | ASKQGLWSNQPQH
- | TRBV7-6 | ASSLAGATQY
TRBD2 | TRBV12-3/TRBV12-4 | ASTPGTSWNGEQF
TRBD1 | TRBV7-6 | ASSWTGTKDGYT
TRBD2 | TRBV7-8 | ASSLEVAGGLITDTQY
- | TRBV6-1 | ASSEPLGGELF
- | TRBV16 | ASSQYREDTIY
TRBD2 | TRBV20-1 | SARTSVRHNEQF
TRBD2 | TRBV18 | ASSPPSGGKDTQY
TRBD2 | TRBV7-9 | ASSLAGTSFSTDTQY
- | TRBV10-3 | AIGGGESQPQH
- | TRBV29-1 | SVRRGFNSPLH
TRBD1 | TRBV12-5 | ASGLGTGGQPQH
- | TRBV25-1 | ASSARVDQPQH
- | TRBV5-8 | ASSLGLFRSTQY
- | TRBV12-3/TRBV12-4 | ASTRGYSNQPQH
- | TRBV4-3 | ASSPGAVRGTDTQY
- | TRBV7-9 | ASSSHYQGPNQPQH
- | TRBV5-1 | ASSPNTFEAF
- | TRBV4-3 | ASSQDSGRMNTEAF
- | TRBV4-1 | ASSQAPSERF
- | TRBV11-2 | ASSPITGGNTIY
- | TRBV20-1 | SARSGPRRSYEQY
TRBD2 | TRBV4-3 | ASSQELAETQY
- | TRBV24-1 | ATSDPWTDYGYT
TRBD1 | TRBV29-1 | SVATGGNTEAF
TRBD1 | TRBV7-7 | ASSLGQGETQY